This T cell receptor beta chain was sequenced in a study of blood T cell repertoires in COVID-19. On the study more broadly: Sources were T cells, B-cell-depleted T cells, or PBMCs; the material itself was cDNA or gDNA.

Original handling: Reference gene primer amplification gave estimated nucleated cell counts. The data were produced by immunoSEQ multiplex PCR, yet TCRdb's version contains in-frame clones alone and is incomplete. V, J and clone size are taken as reported in that table, and D and trimming were inferred from the DNA itself. The table has around 200,000 clones, roughly 85% seen once. Resolution of symptoms, clearance, or two negative PCRs was present in recovered Cohort 3 donors. The V and J ends lost 6 bases and 5 bases, in that order; junction bases with no gene match: 11. The CDR3 consists of 16 residues. The germline gives CDR1 MRHNA, CDR2 SNTAGT.

Material: PBMCs or T cells enriched from blood (not recorded which). The TCR originated in a man aged 35 to 55 who had recovered from COVID-19. V is TRBV6-4 and J is TRBJ2-2, with 8 bases identical to TRBD1. Here the CDR3 DNA reads TGTGCCAGCAGCCAACCCTCCGGGACAGGTACCGGGGAGCTGTTTTTT. As protein: CASSQPSGTGTGELFF.